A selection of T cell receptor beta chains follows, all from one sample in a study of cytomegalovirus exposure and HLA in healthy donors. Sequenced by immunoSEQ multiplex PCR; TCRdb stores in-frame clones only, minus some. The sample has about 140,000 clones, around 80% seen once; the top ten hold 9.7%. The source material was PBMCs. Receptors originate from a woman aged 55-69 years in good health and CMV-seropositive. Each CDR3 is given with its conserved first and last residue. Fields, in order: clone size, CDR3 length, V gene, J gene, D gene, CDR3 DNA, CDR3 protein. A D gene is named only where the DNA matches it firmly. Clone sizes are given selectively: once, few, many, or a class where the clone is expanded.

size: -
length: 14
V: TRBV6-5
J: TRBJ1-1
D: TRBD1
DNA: TGTGCCAGCAGGACGCCGGGAGGGGGCCGAGTTGCTTTCTTT
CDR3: CASRTPGGGRVAFF

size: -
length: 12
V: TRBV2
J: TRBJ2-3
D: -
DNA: TGTGCCAGCAGTGAAAGGGGGGATACGCAGTATTTT
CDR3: CASSERGDTQYF

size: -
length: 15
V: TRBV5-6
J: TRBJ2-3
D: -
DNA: TGTGCCAGCAGCTTACAGGGTTCCCTCACAGATACGCAGTATTTT
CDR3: CASSLQGSLTDTQYF

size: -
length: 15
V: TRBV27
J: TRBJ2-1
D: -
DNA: TGTGCCAGCAGTACCCGACTAAGCGCCTACAATGAGCAGTTCTTC
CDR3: CASSTRLSAYNEQFF

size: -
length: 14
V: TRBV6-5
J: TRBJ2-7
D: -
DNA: TGTGCCAGCAGTGCCCCAGGGGCGGCAAACGAGCAGTACTTC
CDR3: CASSAPGAANEQYF

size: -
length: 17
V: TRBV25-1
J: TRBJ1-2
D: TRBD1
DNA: TGTGCCAGCAGTGAATATGAGGGGGCGGATGGTATATATGGCTACACCTTC
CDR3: CASSEYEGADGIYGYTF

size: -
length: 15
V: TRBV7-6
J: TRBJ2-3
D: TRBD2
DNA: TGTGCCAGCAGCCCCGGGGAGGGGCCCACAGATACGCAGTATTTT
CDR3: CASSPGEGPTDTQYF

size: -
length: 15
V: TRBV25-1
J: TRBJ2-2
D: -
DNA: TGTGCCAGCAGTGAATCCCCCCAAGGGGACGGGGAGCTGTTTTTT
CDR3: CASSESPQGDGELFF

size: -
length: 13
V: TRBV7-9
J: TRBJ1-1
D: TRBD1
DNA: TGTGCCAGCAGCCCAAGGACAGGGTCGGGAGCTTTCTTT
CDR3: CASSPRTGSGAFF

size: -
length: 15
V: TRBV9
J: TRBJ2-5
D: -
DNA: TGTGCCAGCAGCGCCTCTAGGGGCAGCCAAGAGACCCAGTACTTC
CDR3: CASSASRGSQETQYF

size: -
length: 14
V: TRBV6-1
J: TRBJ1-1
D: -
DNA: TGTGCCAGCAGTGAGGGACATATGAACACTGAAGCTTTCTTT
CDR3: CASSEGHMNTEAFF

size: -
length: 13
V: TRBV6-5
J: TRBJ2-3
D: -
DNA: TGTGCCAGCAGTTCCCCCGACCGCGGGGCGCAGTATTTT
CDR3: CASSSPDRGAQYF

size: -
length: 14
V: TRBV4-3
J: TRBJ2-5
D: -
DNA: TGCGCCAGCAGCCAAGAGGCTTACCGAGAGACCCAGTACTTC
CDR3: CASSQEAYRETQYF

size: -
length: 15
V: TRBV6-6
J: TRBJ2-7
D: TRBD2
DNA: TGTGCCAGCAGCCCCCCGACTAGCGGGGACTACGAGCAGTACTTC
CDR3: CASSPPTSGDYEQYF

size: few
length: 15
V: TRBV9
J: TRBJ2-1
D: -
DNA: TGTGCCAGCAGCGTAGACGGCACAGAATACAATGAGCAGTTCTTC
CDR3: CASSVDGTEYNEQFF

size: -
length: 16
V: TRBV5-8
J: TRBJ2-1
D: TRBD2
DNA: TGTGCCAGCAGCTTCGATACTAGCGGCTTGGGAAATGAGCAGTTCTTC
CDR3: CASSFDTSGLGNEQFF

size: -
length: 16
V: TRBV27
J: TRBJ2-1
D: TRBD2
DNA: TGTGCCAGCAGTTTCCGACTAGCGGGAGGGCGGAATGAGCAGTTCTTC
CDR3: CASSFRLAGGRNEQFF

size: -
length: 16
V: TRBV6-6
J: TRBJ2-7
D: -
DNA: TGTGCCAGCAGTTACTCACCCCTAGGCGGCTCCTACGAGCAGTACTTC
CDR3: CASSYSPLGGSYEQYF

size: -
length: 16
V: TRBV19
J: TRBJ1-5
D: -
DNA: TGTGCCAGTAGTATCCCCAGGGAGGTCGGCAATCAGCCCCAGCATTTT
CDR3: CASSIPREVGNQPQHF

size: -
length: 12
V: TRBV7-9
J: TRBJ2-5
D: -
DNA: TGTGCCAGCAGCTTGACTCAAGAGACCCAGTACTTC
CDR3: CASSLTQETQYF

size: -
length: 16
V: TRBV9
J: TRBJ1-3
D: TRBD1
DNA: TGTGCCAGCAGCGTCGGGACAGGAAGCTCTGGAAACACCATATATTTT
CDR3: CASSVGTGSSGNTIYF

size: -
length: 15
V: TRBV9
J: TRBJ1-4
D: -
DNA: TGTGCCAGCAGTCATGACAGGCGGGAGAGTGAAAAACTGTTTTTT
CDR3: CASSHDRRESEKLFF

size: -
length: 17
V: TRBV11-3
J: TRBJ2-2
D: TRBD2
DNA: TGTGCCAGCAGCTTAGATTTCGGACTAGGGAACACCGGGGAGCTGTTTTTT
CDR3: CASSLDFGLGNTGELFF

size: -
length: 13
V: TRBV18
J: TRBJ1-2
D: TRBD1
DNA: TGTGCCAGCTCTCGGACAGGGGACTATGGCTACACCTTC
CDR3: CASSRTGDYGYTF

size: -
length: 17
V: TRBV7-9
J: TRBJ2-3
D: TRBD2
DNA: TGTGCCAGCAGCTTGGGTAGCGGGAGGAGGGAAACAGATACGCAGTATTTT
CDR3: CASSLGSGRRETDTQYF

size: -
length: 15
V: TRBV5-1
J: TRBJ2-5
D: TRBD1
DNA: TGCGCCAGCGGAAAGACAGGGGCCGACAGTCTGACCCAGTACTTC
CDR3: CASGKTGADSLTQYF

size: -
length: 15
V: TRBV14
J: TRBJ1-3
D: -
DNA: TGTGCCAGCAGCCAACGAAGCTTCTCTGGAAACACCATATATTTT
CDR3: CASSQRSFSGNTIYF

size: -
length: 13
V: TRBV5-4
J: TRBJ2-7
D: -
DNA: TGTGCCAGCAGCTCGACGGGAGCGAGAGAGCAGTACTTC
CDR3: CASSSTGAREQYF

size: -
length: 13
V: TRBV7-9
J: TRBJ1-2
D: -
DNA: TGTGCCAGCAATGAGGGAGCTGGCTATGGCTACACCTTC
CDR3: CASNEGAGYGYTF

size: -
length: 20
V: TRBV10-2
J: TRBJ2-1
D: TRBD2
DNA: TGCGCCAGCAGTGAGGCCCGACAGGGAGGACTAGCGGGAGTCTACAATGAGCAGTTCTTC
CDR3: CASSEARQGGLAGVYNEQFF

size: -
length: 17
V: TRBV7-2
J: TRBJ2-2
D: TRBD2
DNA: TGTGCCAGCAGCTTATTGGTAGCGGGAGGAGGTACCGGGGAGCTGTTTTTT
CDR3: CASSLLVAGGGTGELFF

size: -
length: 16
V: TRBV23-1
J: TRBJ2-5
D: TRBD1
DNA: TGCGCCAGCAGTCAATCGTACAGGGGGCTTATGAAGACCCAGTACTTC
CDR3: CASSQSYRGLMKTQYF

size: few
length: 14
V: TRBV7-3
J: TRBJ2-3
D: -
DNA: TGTGCCAGCAGCTTAAGGACTAGCACAGATACGCAGTATTTT
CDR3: CASSLRTSTDTQYF

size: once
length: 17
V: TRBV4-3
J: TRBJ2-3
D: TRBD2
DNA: TGCGCCAGCAGCCAAGAGTACCCAGCGGGGCACACAGATACGCAGTATTTT
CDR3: CASSQEYPAGHTDTQYF

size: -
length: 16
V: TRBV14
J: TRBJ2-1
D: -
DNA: TGTGCCAGCAGCCAAGTCGGACTACCGACCTACAATGAGCAGTTCTTC
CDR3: CASSQVGLPTYNEQFF

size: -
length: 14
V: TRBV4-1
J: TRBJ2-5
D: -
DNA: TGCGCCAGCAGCCTTGGACTATCGGCAGAGACCCAGTACTTC
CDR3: CASSLGLSAETQYF

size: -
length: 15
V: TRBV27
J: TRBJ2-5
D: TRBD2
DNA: TGTGCCAGCAGGGGCCCGGGACTAGTGATGGAGACCCAGTACTTC
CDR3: CASRGPGLVMETQYF